Listed below are T cell receptor beta chains from one sample, sequenced in a study of T cell changes during pregnancy in multiple sclerosis. Assay used: immunoSEQ multiplex PCR; TCRdb lists only in-frame clones, some missing. The sample lists around 40,000 clones, just over 90% occurring once. This specimen was CD4+ T cells from peripheral blood mononuclear cells, taken in the third trimester of pregnancy. The receptor source for this set is a female donor with multiple sclerosis, enrolled in a pregnancy study. The CDR3 runs from the conserved cysteine through the conserved F or W. Fields, in order: J gene, V gene, clone size, D gene, CDR3 protein, CDR3 DNA. A D gene is named only where the DNA matches it firmly. Size is stated for part of the rows, as once, few or many counts, or as a class when the clone is expanded.

j_gene: TRBJ1-2
v_gene: TRBV4-1
abundance: .
d_gene: TRBD1
CDR3aa: CASSQGTGTNYGYTF
CDR3nt: TGCGCCAGCAGCCAAGGGACAGGCACTAACTATGGCTACACCTTC

j_gene: TRBJ2-2
v_gene: TRBV7-2
abundance: .
d_gene: TRBD2
CDR3aa: CASSLRGFQAGGGGELFF
CDR3nt: TGTGCCAGCAGCTTACGGGGATTCCAAGCGGGAGGGGGCGGGGAGCTGTTTTTT

j_gene: TRBJ2-1
v_gene: TRBV10-1
abundance: .
d_gene: TRBD1
CDR3aa: CASSPGGGQGNEQFF
CDR3nt: TGCGCCAGCAGTCCAGGGGGGGGACAGGGCAATGAGCAGTTCTTC

j_gene: TRBJ2-7
v_gene: TRBV2
abundance: once
d_gene: TRBD1
CDR3aa: CASRRSGQGAEQYF
CDR3nt: TGTGCCAGCAGGCGTTCGGGACAGGGGGCCGAGCAGTACTTC

j_gene: TRBJ1-5
v_gene: TRBV18
abundance: .
d_gene: TRBD1
CDR3aa: CASSPRNQAGGQPQHF
CDR3nt: TGTGCCAGCTCACCGAGAAACCAGGCAGGGGGCCAGCCCCAGCATTTT

j_gene: TRBJ2-2
v_gene: TRBV25-1
abundance: .
d_gene: TRBD1
CDR3aa: CASSETGGTGELFF
CDR3nt: TGTGCCAGCAGTGAGACAGGGGGGACCGGGGAGCTGTTTTTT

j_gene: TRBJ1-2
v_gene: TRBV5-6
abundance: .
d_gene: .
CDR3aa: CASSLTGGFYGYTF
CDR3nt: TGTGCCAGCAGCTTGACGGGGGGATTCTATGGCTACACCTTC

j_gene: TRBJ2-2
v_gene: TRBV18
abundance: .
d_gene: .
CDR3aa: CASSLRQSRTGELFF
CDR3nt: TGTGCCAGCTCACTCCGACAGAGCCGCACCGGGGAGCTGTTTTTT

j_gene: TRBJ1-5
v_gene: TRBV2
abundance: once
d_gene: .
CDR3aa: CASTRDGRGGSPQHF
CDR3nt: TGTGCCAGCACTAGGGACGGACGGGGGGGTTCGCCCCAGCATTTT

j_gene: TRBJ1-1
v_gene: TRBV7-9
abundance: .
d_gene: .
CDR3aa: CASSLDMSVNTEAFF
CDR3nt: TGTGCCAGCAGCTTAGATATGTCAGTGAACACTGAAGCTTTCTTT

j_gene: TRBJ2-1
v_gene: TRBV5-1
abundance: .
d_gene: .
CDR3aa: CASSLQEDLAQPNEQFF
CDR3nt: TGCGCCAGCAGCTTACAAGAGGACTTAGCACAACCTAATGAGCAGTTCTTC

j_gene: TRBJ1-1
v_gene: TRBV7-2
abundance: .
d_gene: .
CDR3aa: CASSLGGVRNTEAFF
CDR3nt: TGTGCCAGCAGCTTAGGGGGGGTCAGGAACACTGAAGCTTTCTTT

j_gene: TRBJ1-1
v_gene: TRBV5-6
abundance: .
d_gene: .
CDR3aa: CASSFDRINTEAFF
CDR3nt: TGTGCCAGCAGCTTCGACAGGATTAACACTGAAGCTTTCTTT

j_gene: TRBJ2-1
v_gene: TRBV10-1
abundance: .
d_gene: TRBD2
CDR3aa: CASSLGLAIYNEQFF
CDR3nt: TGCGCCAGCAGTTTAGGACTAGCGATATACAATGAGCAGTTCTTC